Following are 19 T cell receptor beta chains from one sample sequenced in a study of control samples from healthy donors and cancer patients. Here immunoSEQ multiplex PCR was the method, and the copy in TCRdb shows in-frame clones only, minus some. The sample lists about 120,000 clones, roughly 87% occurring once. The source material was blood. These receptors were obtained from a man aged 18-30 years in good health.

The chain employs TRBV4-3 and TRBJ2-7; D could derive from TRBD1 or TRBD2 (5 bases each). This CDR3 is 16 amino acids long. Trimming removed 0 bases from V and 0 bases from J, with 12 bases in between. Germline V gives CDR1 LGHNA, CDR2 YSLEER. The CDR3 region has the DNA TGCGCCAGCAGCCAAGATGATGGGGGAAGCTCCTACGAGCAGTACTTC. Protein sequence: CASSQDDGGSSYEQYF.

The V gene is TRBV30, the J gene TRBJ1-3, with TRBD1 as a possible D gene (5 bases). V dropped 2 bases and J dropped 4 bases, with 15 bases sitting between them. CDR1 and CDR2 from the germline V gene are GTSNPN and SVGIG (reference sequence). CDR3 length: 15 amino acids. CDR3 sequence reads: CAWSTGATRGNTIYF. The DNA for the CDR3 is TGTGCCTGGAGTACCGGGGCCACACGCGGAAACACCATATATTTT.

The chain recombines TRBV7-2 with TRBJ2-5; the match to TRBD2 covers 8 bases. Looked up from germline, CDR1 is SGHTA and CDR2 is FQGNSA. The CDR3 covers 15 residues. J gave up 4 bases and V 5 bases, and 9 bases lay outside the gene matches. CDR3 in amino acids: CASSPGGALLETQYF. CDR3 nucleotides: TGTGCCAGCAGCCCCGGGGGGGCCCTCCTAGAGACCCAGTACTTC.

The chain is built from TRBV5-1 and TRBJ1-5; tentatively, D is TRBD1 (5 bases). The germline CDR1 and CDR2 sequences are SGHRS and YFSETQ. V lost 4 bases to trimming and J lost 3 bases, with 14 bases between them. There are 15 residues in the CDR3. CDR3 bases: TGCGCCAGCAGCGCTGGGACGGCATTCAATCAGCCCCAGCATTTT. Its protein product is CASSAGTAFNQPQHF.

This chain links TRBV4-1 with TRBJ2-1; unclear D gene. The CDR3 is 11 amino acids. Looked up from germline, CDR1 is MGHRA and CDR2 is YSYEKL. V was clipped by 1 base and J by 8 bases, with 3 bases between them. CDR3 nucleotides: TGCGCCAGCAGCCAAGCGGATGAGCAGTTCTTC. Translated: CASSQADEQFF.

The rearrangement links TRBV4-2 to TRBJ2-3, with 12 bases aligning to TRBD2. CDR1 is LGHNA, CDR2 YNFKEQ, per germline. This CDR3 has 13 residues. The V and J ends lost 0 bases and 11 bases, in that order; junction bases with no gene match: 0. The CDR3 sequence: CASSQELAGGQYF. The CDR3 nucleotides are TGTGCCAGCAGCCAAGAACTAGCGGGAGGGCAGTATTTT.

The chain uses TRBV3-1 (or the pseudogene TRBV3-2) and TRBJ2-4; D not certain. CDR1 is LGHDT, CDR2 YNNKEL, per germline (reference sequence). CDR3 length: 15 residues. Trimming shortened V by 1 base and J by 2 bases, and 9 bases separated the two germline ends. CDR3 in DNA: TGTGCCAGCAGCCAAGTCCTCGAATCCAAAAACATTCAGTACTTC. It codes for CASSQVLESKNIQYF.

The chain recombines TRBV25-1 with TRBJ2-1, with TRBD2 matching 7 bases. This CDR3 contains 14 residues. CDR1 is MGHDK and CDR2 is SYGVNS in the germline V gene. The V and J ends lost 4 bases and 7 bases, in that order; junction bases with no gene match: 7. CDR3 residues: CASSVVGGVNEQFF. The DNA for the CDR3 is TGTGCCAGCAGTGTGGTGGGAGGGGTGAATGAGCAGTTCTTC.

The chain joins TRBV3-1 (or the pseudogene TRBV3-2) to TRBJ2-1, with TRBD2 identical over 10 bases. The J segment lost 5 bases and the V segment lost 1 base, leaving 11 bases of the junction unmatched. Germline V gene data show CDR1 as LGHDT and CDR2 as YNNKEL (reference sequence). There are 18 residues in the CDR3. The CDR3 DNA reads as TGTGCCAGCAGCCAAGCCCGTAGCGGACTAGCGGATAACAATGAGCAGTTCTTC. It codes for CASSQARSGLADNNEQFF.

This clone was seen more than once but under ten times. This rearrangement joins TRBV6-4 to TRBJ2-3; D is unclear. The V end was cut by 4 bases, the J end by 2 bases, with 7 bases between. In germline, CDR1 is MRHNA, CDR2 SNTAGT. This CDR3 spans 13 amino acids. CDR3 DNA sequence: TGTGCCAGCAGTGCCAAAAACACAGATACGCAGTATTTT. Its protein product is CASSAKNTDTQYF.

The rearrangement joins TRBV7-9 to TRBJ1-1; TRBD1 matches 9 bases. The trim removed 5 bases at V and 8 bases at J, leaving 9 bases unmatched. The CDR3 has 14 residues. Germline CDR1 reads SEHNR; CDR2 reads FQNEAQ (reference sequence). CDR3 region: CASSTQQGASEAFF. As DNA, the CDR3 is TGTGCCAGCAGCACCCAACAGGGGGCATCAGAAGCTTTCTTT.

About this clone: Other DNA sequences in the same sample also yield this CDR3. CDR3 residues: CACVPGGQGANYGYTF. The CDR3 DNA reads TGTGCCTGTGTCCCTGGTGGCCAGGGGGCTAACTATGGCTACACCTTC. The chain is built from TRBV30 and TRBJ1-2; 7 nucleotides agree with TRBD1. This CDR3 region has 16 residues. The junction had 13 bases not matched to a gene; V was cut back by 6 bases and J by 0 bases. Germline-derived CDR1 and CDR2 are GTSNPN and SVGIG (reference sequence).

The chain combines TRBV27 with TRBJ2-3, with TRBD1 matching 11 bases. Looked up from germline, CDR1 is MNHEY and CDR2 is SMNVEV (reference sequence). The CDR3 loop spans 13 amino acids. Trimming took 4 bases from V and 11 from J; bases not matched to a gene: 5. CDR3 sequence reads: CASSSGQGAGQYF. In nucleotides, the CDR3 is TGTGCCAGCAGTTCAGGACAGGGGGCAGGGCAGTATTTT.

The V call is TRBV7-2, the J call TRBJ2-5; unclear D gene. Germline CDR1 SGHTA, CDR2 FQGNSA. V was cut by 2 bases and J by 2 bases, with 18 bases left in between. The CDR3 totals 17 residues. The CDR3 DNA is TGTGCCAGCAGCTTATATCCTTGGCGTAATTATCAAGAGACCCAGTACTTC. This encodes CASSLYPWRNYQETQYF.

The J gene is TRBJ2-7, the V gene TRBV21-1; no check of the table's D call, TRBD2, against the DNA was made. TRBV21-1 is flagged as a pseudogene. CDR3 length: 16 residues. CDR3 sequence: CASSRPLAGVSYEQYF. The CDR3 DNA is TGTGCCAGCAGCCGACCACTAGCGGGAGTCTCCTACGAGCAGTACTTC.

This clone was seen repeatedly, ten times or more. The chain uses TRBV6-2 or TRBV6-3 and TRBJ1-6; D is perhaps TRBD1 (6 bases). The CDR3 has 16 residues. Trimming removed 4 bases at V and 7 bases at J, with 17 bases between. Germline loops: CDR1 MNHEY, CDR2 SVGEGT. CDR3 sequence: CASSFRGGQGNSPLHF. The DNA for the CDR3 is TGTGCCAGCAGTTTCCGAGGGGGGCAGGGGAATTCACCCCTCCACTTT.

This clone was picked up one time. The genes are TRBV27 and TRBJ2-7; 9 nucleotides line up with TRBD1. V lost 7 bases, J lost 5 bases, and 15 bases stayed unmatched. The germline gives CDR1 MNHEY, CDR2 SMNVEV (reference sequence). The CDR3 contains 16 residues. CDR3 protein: CASTNYLRDRENEQYF. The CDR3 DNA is TGTGCCAGCACCAATTACCTCCGGGACAGGGAAAACGAGCAGTACTTC.

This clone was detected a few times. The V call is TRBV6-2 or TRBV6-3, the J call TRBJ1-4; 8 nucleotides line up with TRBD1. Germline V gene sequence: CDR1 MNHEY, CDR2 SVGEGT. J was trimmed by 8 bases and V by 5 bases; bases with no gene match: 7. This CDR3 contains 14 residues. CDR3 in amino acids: CASSPQGGTEKLFF. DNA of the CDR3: TGTGCCAGCAGTCCACAGGGGGGGACGGAAAAACTGTTTTTT.

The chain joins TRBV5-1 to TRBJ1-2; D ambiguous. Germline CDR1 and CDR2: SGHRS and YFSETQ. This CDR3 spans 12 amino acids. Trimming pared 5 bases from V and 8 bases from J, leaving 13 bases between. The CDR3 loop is CASSTDLRGYTF. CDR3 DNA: TGCGCCAGCAGTACTGACCTGCGGGGCTACACCTTC.